This T cell receptor beta chain came from a study of blood T cell repertoires in COVID-19. Across the study: Samples came from the United States, Italy and Spain, spanning acute and convalescent COVID-19. Sources were T cells, B-cell-depleted T cells, or PBMCs; the material itself was cDNA or gDNA.

Libraries were prepared by immunoSEQ multiplex PCR; TCRdb keeps only in-frame clonotypes and omits some of them. In the table there are about 200,000 clones, about 84% of which are singletons. Germline V CDR1 and CDR2: MDHEN, SYDVKM. The CDR3 extends over 14 amino acids. Trimming removed 3 bases from V and 5 bases from J, with 10 bases in between. The origin of this receptor is a woman older than 75 with acute or convalescent COVID-19. The chain uses TRBV28 and TRBJ2-2; D gene unclear. Material for sequencing was peripheral blood. The CDR3 loop is CASSFQRPTGELFF. The CDR3 bases are TGTGCCAGCAGTTTTCAGCGCCCAACCGGGGAGCTGTTTTTT. The whole variable domain, remainder taken from reference TRBV28 and TRBJ2-2, is DVKVTQSSRYLVKRTGEKVFLECVQDMDHENMFWYRQDPGLGLRLIYFSYDVKMKEKGDIPEGYSVSREKKERFSLILESASTNQTSMYLCASSFQRPTGELFFGEGSRLTVL.